A selection of T cell receptor beta chains follows, all from one sample in a study of control samples from healthy donors and cancer patients. Sequencing used immunoSEQ multiplex PCR; TCRdb keeps in-frame clones, though not all of them. Altogether 45,000 to 65,000 clones are present, about 88% being singletons, with the ten largest covering roughly 42%. Material for sequencing was PBMCs. Every receptor here comes from a man over 45 with head and neck cancer. Each CDR3 is given with its conserved first and last residue. D genes are given only for firm matches. The size of a clone is reported for some rows only, either as once, few or many, or as a class for expanded clones.

cdr3_aa	cdr3_nt	j_call	clone_size	v_call	d_call
CASSSNRGTEAFF	TGTGCCAGCAGTTCGAACAGGGGCACTGAAGCTTTCTTT	TRBJ1-1	NA	TRBV12-3/TRBV12-4	TRBD1
CARGSPAQPQHF	TGTGCCAGGGGTAGTCCGGCTCAGCCCCAGCATTTT	TRBJ1-5	once	TRBV27	NA
CASTQYRGPGVKKEKDTEAFF	TGTGCCAGCACCCAATATAGAGGGCCAGGGGTTAAGAAGGAGAAGGACACTGAAGCTTTCTTT	TRBJ1-1	NA	TRBV4-2	NA
CASSEGTGGYNEQFF	TGTGCCAGCAGCGAGGGTACGGGGGGCTACAATGAGCAGTTCTTC	TRBJ2-1	NA	TRBV5-4	TRBD2
CASSSTGTGYGYTF	TGTGCCAGCAGCTCGACCGGGACAGGGTATGGCTACACCTTC	TRBJ1-2	NA	TRBV6-5	TRBD1
CAWSPDPPGNNQPQHF	TGTGCCTGGAGCCCCGACCCCCCAGGGAACAATCAGCCCCAGCATTTT	TRBJ1-5	NA	TRBV30	NA
CASSRLWETQYF	TGTGCCAGCAGCCGATTGTGGGAGACCCAGTACTTC	TRBJ2-5	NA	TRBV11-2	NA
CASSLWHNQETQYF	TGTGCCAGCAGTTTATGGCATAACCAAGAGACCCAGTACTTC	TRBJ2-5	NA	TRBV28	NA
CASSLPGSGDDEQFF	TGTGCCAGCAGCTTACCGGGATCGGGGGATGATGAGCAGTTCTTC	TRBJ2-1	NA	TRBV7-3	NA
CASSLYFPDYGYTF	TGTGCCAGCAGCTTATACTTTCCAGACTATGGCTACACCTTC	TRBJ1-2	NA	TRBV7-2	NA
CASSDSIARTNEKLFF	TGTGCCAGCAGTGACTCGATAGCCAGAACTAATGAAAAACTGTTTTTT	TRBJ1-4	NA	TRBV6-4	NA
CASSLEGTVNSPLHF	TGTGCCAGCAGCTTGGAAGGGACCGTAAATTCACCCCTCCACTTT	TRBJ1-6	NA	TRBV5-4	NA
CASASGTGGNNEQFF	TGCGCCAGCGCTTCCGGGACAGGGGGAAACAATGAGCAGTTCTTC	TRBJ2-1	NA	TRBV5-1	TRBD1
CSVEVGGGYTF	TGCAGCGTGGAGGTGGGGGGAGGCTACACCTTC	TRBJ1-2	NA	TRBV29-1	NA
CASSVPSNTIYF	TGTGCCAGCAGCGTCCCCTCAAACACCATATATTTT	TRBJ1-3	NA	TRBV9	NA
CASSLMGGGAIDTQYF	TGTGCCAGCAGCTTAATGGGCGGGGGGGCCATAGATACGCAGTATTTT	TRBJ2-3	few	TRBV7-3	TRBD2
CASSSRDRQYSNQPQHF	TGTGCCAGCAGTTCCCGGGACAGGCAATATAGCAATCAGCCCCAGCATTTT	TRBJ1-5	once	TRBV28	TRBD1
CATTPGGTNEKLFF	TGTGCCACAACTCCCGGGGGGACTAATGAAAAACTGTTTTTT	TRBJ1-4	NA	TRBV3-1/TRBV3-2	NA
CASSQNRGSYEQYF	TGTGCCAGCAGCCAAAACAGGGGGTCATACGAGCAGTACTTC	TRBJ2-7	once	TRBV7-8	TRBD1
CASSPGPERNTIYF	TGTGCCAGCAGCCCAGGACCCGAAAGAAACACCATATATTTT	TRBJ1-3	NA	TRBV7-9	NA
CASRGDNSDTQYF	TGTGCCAGCAGGGGCGATAACTCAGATACGCAGTATTTT	TRBJ2-3	NA	TRBV5-4	NA
CASSWTFLGIRDQETQYF	TGTGCCAGCAGTTGGACCTTTTTAGGGATCCGGGATCAGGAGACCCAGTACTTC	TRBJ2-5	NA	TRBV28	NA
CASSFGRLNTDTQYF	TGTGCCAGCAGCTTCGGACGGTTGAACACAGATACGCAGTATTTT	TRBJ2-3	NA	TRBV7-3	NA
CASSSEPGLAGYEQYF	TGTGCCAGCAGCTCAGAACCGGGACTAGCGGGCTACGAGCAGTACTTC	TRBJ2-7	NA	TRBV5-5	TRBD2
CASSPLGTTDSNQPQHF	TGTGCCAGCTCACCACTTGGGACGACAGATAGCAATCAGCCCCAGCATTTT	TRBJ1-5	NA	TRBV18	NA
CASSPRAAQTYGYTF	TGTGCCAGCAGCCCCAGGGCCGCTCAAACCTATGGCTACACCTTC	TRBJ1-2	NA	TRBV3-1/TRBV3-2	NA
CASSLRQGVYNEQFF	TGCGCCAGCAGCTTGAGACAGGGGGTATACAATGAGCAGTTCTTC	TRBJ2-1	NA	TRBV5-1	TRBD1
CSVVGTSGSRYEQYF	TGCAGCGTTGTCGGGACTAGCGGGAGTCGGTACGAGCAGTACTTC	TRBJ2-7	NA	TRBV29-1	TRBD2
CASSLAGRGRDEKLFF	TGTGCCAGCAGCTTGGCGGGCAGGGGGCGCGATGAAAAACTGTTTTTT	TRBJ1-4	NA	TRBV5-4	TRBD1
CASSRRHDSTVGTGELFF	TGTGCCAGCAGTCGAAGACACGACTCGACAGTAGGGACCGGGGAGCTGTTTTTT	TRBJ2-2	NA	TRBV7-2	NA
CASSPRGDTSTDTQYF	TGTGCCAGCAGCCCGCGGGGGGATACTAGCACAGATACGCAGTATTTT	TRBJ2-3	NA	TRBV9	TRBD2
CASSKLRPKRNQETQYF	TGTGCCAGCAGCAAGCTAAGACCGAAGCGGAACCAAGAGACCCAGTACTTC	TRBJ2-5	NA	TRBV21-1	NA